These 26 T cell receptor beta chains came from one sample sequenced in a study of post-analysis software for immune sequencing data. Study-level points and caveats: Five TRBV segments were significantly more frequent in patients than in controls. TRBV5-6, TRBV5-1 and TRBV20-1 were among these segments.

Built from TCR beta cDNA, the libraries had unique molecular identifiers in them. A single record per CDR3 protein comes from TCRdb applying MiXCR to the PCR reads. The repertoire includes 700,000 to 800,000 distinct CDR3 sequences, 25% to 30% of them detected once, and roughly 0.53% sits in the top ten. These receptors have no known antigen. What was sequenced was blood. The receptor set was obtained from a girl aged 10-17 years with multiple sclerosis.

This rearrangement joins TRBV4-3 to TRBJ1-4; possibly TRBD1 for D (6 bases). This CDR3 is 13 amino acids long. CDR1 LGHNA and CDR2 YSLEER come from the germline V gene. V was trimmed by 4 bases and J by 8 bases, leaving 11 bases between them. CDR3 bases: TGCGCCAGCAGCCTTTCTGGACAGGAAAAACTGTTTTTT. Translation: CASSLSGQEKLFF.

This rearrangement joins TRBV29-1 to TRBJ2-7, with D perhaps matching TRBD1 (5 bases). From germline, CDR1 is SQVTM and CDR2 ANQGSEA. V gave up 3 bases and J gave up 0 bases, with 15 bases separating them. CDR3 length: 15 residues. The CDR3: CSVEDTGASSYEQYF. The CDR3 DNA reads TGCAGCGTTGAGGATACAGGAGCGAGCTCCTACGAGCAGTACTTC.

V gene TRBV27 combines with J gene TRBJ2-3, with 7 bases identical to TRBD1. This CDR3 region has 14 residues. Per the germline V gene, CDR1 is MNHEY and CDR2 is SMNVEV (reference sequence). Unmatched junction bases numbered 7, after V lost 6 bases and J lost 4 bases. The CDR3 DNA is TGTGCCAGCAGCCAAAGCAGGGGGTCAGATACGCAGTATTTT. This encodes CASSQSRGSDTQYF.

This clonotype was seen only a few times. The chain couples TRBV15 to TRBJ2-1; a weak D match, TRBD2 (5 bases). From germline, CDR1 is LNHNV and CDR2 YYDKDF (reference sequence). This CDR3 comprises 15 residues. Trimming left V 0 bases short and J 0 bases short, with 6 bases between. CDR3 coding DNA: TGTGCCACCAGCAGAGAACTAGGCTCCTACAATGAGCAGTTCTTC. This encodes CATSRELGSYNEQFF.

V usage is TRBV20-1 and J usage is TRBJ2-1, with TRBD2 matching over 8 bases. V trimming: 6 bases; J trimming: 8 bases; junction bases outside the gene matches: 3. The germline CDR1 and CDR2 sequences are DFQATT and SNEGSKA (reference sequence). The CDR3 loop spans 11 amino acids. The CDR3 bases are TGCAGTGCCCGGGGGGGGTATGAGCAGTTCTTC. Its translation: CSARGGYEQFF.

The chain has TRBV5-1 and TRBJ2-3; D ambiguous. Per germline, CDR1 SGHRS and CDR2 YFSETQ. This CDR3 region has 15 residues. Trimming pared 1 base from V and 0 bases from J, leaving 9 bases between. Here the CDR3 DNA reads TGCGCCAGCAGCTTGAGAGAGCCTAGCACAGATACGCAGTATTTT. Translating gives CASSLREPSTDTQYF.

This clonotype was detected only a few times. V and J are TRBV5-4 and TRBJ2-3, with D hard to call. CDR1 and CDR2 from the germline V gene are SGHNT and YYREEE (reference sequence). V lost 3 bases, J lost 5 bases, and 10 bases lay in between. The CDR3 spans 13 residues. CDR3: CASSSQPGDTQYF. As DNA, the CDR3 is TGTGCCAGCAGCTCCCAGCCGGGAGATACGCAGTATTTT.

This clonotype appeared a few times. The chain links TRBV2 to TRBJ2-3, with TRBD1 as a possible D gene (5 bases). Trimming left V 7 bases short and J 1 base short, with 12 bases between. CDR3 length: 14 residues. The germline gives CDR1 SNHLY, CDR2 FYNNEI. In nucleotides, the CDR3 is TGTGCCAGCACAGGGAAGTGGGGCACAGATACGCAGTATTTT. Translating it yields CASTGKWGTDTQYF.

The chain recombines TRBV7-2 with TRBJ1-4; possible D gene TRBD1, 6 bases. This CDR3 region has 15 residues. The germline V gene encodes CDR1 SGHTA and CDR2 FQGNSA. V gave up 4 bases and J gave up 7 bases, with 16 bases separating them. In DNA form, the CDR3 reads TGTGCCAGCAGCTCCCACGGTGCAGGGGCTGAAAAACTGTTTTTT. Amino acids: CASSSHGAGAEKLFF.

There are a few counts of this clonotype. The rearrangement links TRBV28 to TRBJ2-1; no reliable D call. V lost 4 bases to trimming and J lost 10 bases, with 8 bases between them. CDR1 is MDHEN, CDR2 SYDVKM, per germline. This CDR3 has 11 amino acids. In DNA, the CDR3 is TGTGCCAGCAGTTCCCCTTGGGAGCAGTTCTTC. Its translation is CASSSPWEQFF.

Many counts were recorded for this clonotype. V is TRBV4-3 and J is TRBJ2-7; TRBD2 aligns across 10 bases. The CDR3 runs to 17 residues. With V trimmed by 0 bases and J by 2 bases, 7 bases remained unmatched. Germline-derived CDR1 and CDR2 are LGHNA and YSLEER. The CDR3 region is CASSQDQASGRAYEQYF. Here the CDR3 DNA reads TGCGCCAGCAGCCAAGACCAGGCAAGCGGGAGGGCCTACGAGCAGTACTTC.

The chain joins TRBV6-2 or TRBV6-3 to TRBJ2-7; TRBD1 or TRBD2 may be the D gene (5 bases each). The CDR3 extends over 17 amino acids. V lost 2 bases to trimming and J lost 4 bases, with 21 bases between them. Germline CDR1 MNHEY, CDR2 SVGEGT. This CDR3 is CASSYGRGPYNPYEQYF. The CDR3 region has the DNA TGTGCCAGCAGTTACGGAAGGGGACCCTACAATCCTTACGAGCAGTACTTC.

The V gene is TRBV4-2, the J gene TRBJ2-1; TRBD2 agrees at 7 bases. Germline lookup yields CDR1 LGHNA and CDR2 YNFKEQ. J gave up 10 bases and V 1 base, and 7 bases lay outside the gene matches. There are 14 residues in the CDR3. The CDR3 nucleotides are TGTGCCAGCAGCCAAGTACTAGAACTAGCGGAGCAGTTCTTC. It yields the protein CASSQVLELAEQFF.

The chain recombines TRBV4-1 with TRBJ2-3; D uncertain. Germline lookup yields CDR1 MGHRA and CDR2 YSYEKL. The V and J ends lost 3 bases and 5 bases respectively, with 15 bases between them. The CDR3 is 15 amino acids. DNA for the CDR3: TGCGCCAGCAGCCATATTCGTGGGCAAGGAGATACGCAGTATTTT. It encodes CASSHIRGQGDTQYF.

This chain joins TRBV7-9 and TRBJ1-1; no definite D call. Germline V gene data show CDR1 as SEHNR and CDR2 as FQNEAQ (reference sequence). This CDR3 contains 15 residues. Between the trimmed V and J ends, which lost 1 base and 6 bases, there was a span of 15 bases. The CDR3 protein is CASSLGAWSSAEAFF. CDR3 DNA sequence: TGTGCCAGCAGCTTAGGGGCCTGGAGTAGCGCTGAAGCTTTCTTT.

This clonotype was recorded a few times. This chain joins TRBV6-5 and TRBJ1-4; 9 bases are shared with TRBD1. Germline V gene data show CDR1 as MNHEY and CDR2 as SVGAGI. The CDR3 totals 16 residues. V was pared by 6 bases and J by 5 bases, with 10 bases of the junction left unmatched. CDR3 region: CASSNPGQGGNEKLFF. CDR3 nucleotide sequence: TGTGCCAGCAGCAACCCGGGACAGGGAGGCAATGAAAAACTGTTTTTT.

The genes are TRBV6-2 or TRBV6-3 and TRBJ2-5, with unresolved D. V was clipped by 0 bases and J by 5 bases, with 10 bases between them. The CDR3 runs to 14 residues. The germline gives CDR1 MNHEY, CDR2 SVGEGT. CDR3 in amino acids: CASSYSNPQETQYF. The CDR3 DNA reads TGTGCCAGCAGTTACTCGAATCCCCAGGAGACCCAGTACTTC.

This sequence joins TRBV12-3 or TRBV12-4 and TRBJ2-3; D unclear. The CDR3 runs 17 residues. V lost 2 bases and J lost 0, with 15 bases in between. Here the CDR3 DNA reads TGTGCCAGCAGTTTATCTCCCGATGGCAGTAGCACAGATACGCAGTATTTT. Amino acids: CASSLSPDGSSTDTQYF.

This chain joins TRBV5-1 and TRBJ2-7; TRBD2 agrees at 8 bases. The CDR3 extends over 18 amino acids. Germline CDR1 reads SGHRS; CDR2 reads YFSETQ. The ends lost 0 bases at V and 0 bases at J; junction bases unmatched: 11. In DNA, the CDR3 is TGCGCCAGCAGCTTGGGGCCCCTCGCAGCGGGAGTCTCCTACGAGCAGTACTTC. This sequence encodes CASSLGPLAAGVSYEQYF.

This chain joins TRBV19 and TRBJ2-1; 10 bases align to TRBD2. The length of the CDR3 is 15 residues. J was trimmed by 5 bases and V by 6 bases; bases with no gene match: 7. The germline V gene encodes CDR1 LNHDA and CDR2 SQIVND (reference sequence). For the CDR3, the DNA is TGTGCCAGTAGACCCGGACTAGCGGTGCACAATGAGCAGTTCTTC. It translates to CASRPGLAVHNEQFF.

In this sample, this clonotype turned up a few times. The V gene is TRBV20-1, the J gene TRBJ2-1; 7 bases fit TRBD1. Germline values: CDR1 DFQATT, CDR2 SNEGSKA (reference sequence). This CDR3 is built from 14 residues. The J segment lost 2 bases and the V segment lost 0 bases, leaving 1 base of the junction unmatched. CDR3 sequence: CSAREQGPYNEQFF. The CDR3 nucleotides read TGCAGTGCTAGAGAACAGGGGCCCTACAATGAGCAGTTCTTC.

CDR3 loop: CASSQDVTGVGTDTQYF. In nucleotides, the CDR3 is TGCGCCAGCAGCCAAGATGTAACGGGGGTAGGCACAGATACGCAGTATTTT. The chain couples TRBV4-3 to TRBJ2-3; D is perhaps TRBD2 (6 bases). V lost 0 bases to trimming and J lost 1 base, with 14 bases between them. Germline V gene lookup returns CDR1 LGHNA and CDR2 YSLEER. The CDR3 has 17 amino acids.

The chain links TRBV29-1 to TRBJ2-6; a weak D match, TRBD2 (5 bases). V lost 5 bases, J lost 4 bases, and 12 bases lay in between. CDR1 is SQVTM and CDR2 is ANQGSEA in the germline V gene. The CDR3 consists of 14 residues. Here the CDR3 DNA reads TGCAGCGTTCCGTCTTCGGGGGGGGCCAACGTCCTGACTTTC. It encodes CSVPSSGGANVLTF.

A word on this clonotype: This may arise from a read error, as a much more abundant clone is one base away. J is TRBJ2-7 and V is TRBV20-1; 7 bases agree with TRBD2. CDR1 DFQATT and CDR2 SNEGSKA come from the germline V gene (reference sequence). The CDR3 contains 15 residues. CDR3 in DNA: TGCGGTGCTAGCCCAGGACTAGTGGGATTCTACGAGCAGTACTTC. This codes for CGASPGLVGFYEQYF.

V and J are TRBV6-6 and TRBJ1-5; no firm D call. Germline V gene sequence: CDR1 MNHNY, CDR2 SVGAGI (reference sequence). Trimming stripped 2 bases from V and 7 bases from J, with 12 bases between. The CDR3 sequence is 14 residues long. The CDR3 is CASSYVPAVQPQHF. The CDR3 DNA sequence: TGTGCCAGCAGTTACGTCCCCGCGGTGCAGCCCCAGCATTTT.

The chain uses TRBV29-1 and TRBJ2-1; perhaps TRBD1 as D (7 bases). With 8 bases removed from V and 7 bases from J, the gap between germline ends came to 30 bases. Per germline, CDR1 SQVTM and CDR2 ANQGSEA. CDR3 length equals 17 residues. CDR3 in amino acids: CSTRRAGPGTVANEQFF. The CDR3 region has the DNA TGCAGCACCCGGAGGGCCGGTCCTGGGACAGTCGCTAATGAGCAGTTCTTC.